A selection of T cell receptor beta chains follows, all from one sample in a study of blood T cell repertoires in COVID-19. Clones were sequenced by immunoSEQ multiplex PCR, and TCRdb holds only the in-frame ones, with some missing. The table has approximately 170,000 clones, approximately 87% seen once. Sequencing input: peripheral blood. Receptors were obtained from a woman in her sixties or seventies with COVID-19, enrolled during active disease. Each CDR3 is given with its conserved first and last residue. A D gene is named only where the DNA matches it firmly. Rows give clone size only sometimes, using once, few, many, or a class for an expanded clone.

clone size | D gene | J gene | V gene | CDR3 protein | CDR3 DNA
NA | TRBD2 | TRBJ2-3 | TRBV4-3 | CASSQGLAGIDTQYF | TGCGCCAGCAGCCAAGGACTAGCGGGAATAGATACGCAGTATTTT
few | NA | TRBJ1-2 | TRBV15 | CATSRGEGYYGYTF | TGTGCCACCAGCAGAGGGGAGGGGTACTATGGCTACACCTTC
few | NA | TRBJ2-7 | TRBV3-1/TRBV3-2 | CASSQVTYEQYF | TGTGCCAGCAGCCAAGTCACCTACGAGCAGTACTTC
once | TRBD1 | TRBJ2-3 | TRBV18 | CASSPPQGQGTDTQYF | TGTGCCAGCTCACCTCCACAGGGGCAGGGCACAGATACGCAGTATTTT
NA | NA | TRBJ1-5 | TRBV19 | CASRQGGFSNQPQHF | TGTGCCAGTAGACAGGGTGGGTTCAGCAATCAGCCCCAGCATTTT
NA | NA | TRBJ2-2 | TRBV24-1 | CATSEPLGELFF | TGTGCCACCAGTGAACCACTCGGGGAGCTGTTTTTT
few | TRBD1 | TRBJ2-7 | TRBV7-2 | CASSLDRGGEQYF | TGTGCCAGCAGTCTAGACAGGGGTGGCGAGCAGTACTTC
NA | NA | TRBJ2-5 | TRBV4-2 | CASSQFSGGSAETQYF | TGTGCCAGCAGCCAATTTTCAGGGGGGTCTGCAGAGACCCAGTACTTC
NA | NA | TRBJ2-4 | TRBV6-2/TRBV6-3 | CASSYSVRGSVRNIQYF | TGTGCCAGCAGTTACTCAGTAAGGGGGTCGGTTAGAAACATTCAGTACTTC
NA | TRBD1 | TRBJ1-1 | TRBV5-1 | CASSNRGNTEAFF | TGCGCCAGCAGCAACAGGGGGAACACTGAAGCTTTCTTT
NA | NA | TRBJ2-7 | TRBV4-1 | CASSLDSSVYEQYF | TGCGCCAGCAGCCTAGACAGTAGCGTCTACGAGCAGTACTTC
NA | NA | TRBJ2-5 | TRBV6-5 | CASSSLGGQETQYF | TGTGCCAGCAGTTCGCTGGGGGGCCAAGAGACCCAGTACTTC
NA | TRBD1 | TRBJ1-1 | TRBV10-3 | CAISGDSSNTEAFF | TGTGCCATCAGCGGGGACAGTTCGAACACTGAAGCTTTCTTT
NA | TRBD1 | TRBJ2-1 | TRBV24-1 | CATSDPGQGNYNEQFF | TGTGCCACCAGTGACCCCGGACAGGGGAACTACAATGAGCAGTTCTTC
NA | NA | TRBJ2-2 | TRBV5-1 | CASSYRVSDTGELFF | TGCGCCAGCAGCTACAGGGTATCGGACACCGGGGAGCTGTTTTTT
NA | TRBD2 | TRBJ2-7 | TRBV5-1 | CASSVGLARAALSYEQYF | TGCGCCAGCAGCGTGGGACTAGCGCGAGCTGCCCTCTCCTACGAGCAGTACTTC
NA | TRBD2 | TRBJ2-1 | TRBV3-1/TRBV3-2 | CASSQGPGTRQHNEQFF | TGTGCCAGCAGCCAAGGCCCCGGGACTAGACAACACAATGAGCAGTTCTTC
NA | TRBD1 | TRBJ1-5 | TRBV15 | CATSRFGTGANQPQHF | TGTGCCACCAGCAGATTTGGGACAGGGGCAAATCAGCCCCAGCATTTT
NA | TRBD2 | TRBJ2-1 | TRBV4-3 | CASSQDRSGRHNEQFF | TGCGCCAGCAGCCAAGATCGCAGCGGGAGGCACAATGAGCAGTTCTTC
NA | TRBD2 | TRBJ2-3 | TRBV3-1/TRBV3-2 | CASSQESPGLFFTDTQYF | TGTGCCAGCAGCCAGGAATCGCCGGGACTATTTTTCACAGATACGCAGTATTTT
NA | TRBD2 | TRBJ2-1 | TRBV24-1 | CATRMAGEIDEQFF | TGTGCCACCAGAATGGCGGGAGAAATCGATGAGCAGTTCTTC
NA | NA | TRBJ2-7 | TRBV21-1 | CASTHPHPQGRGILYEQYF | TGTGCCAGCACCCACCCCCACCCCCAGGGGAGGGGGATTTTGTACGAGCAGTACTTC
NA | TRBD1 | TRBJ1-5 | TRBV6-6 | CASRTDRDSNQPQHF | TGTGCCAGCAGGACGGACAGGGATAGCAATCAGCCCCAGCATTTT
NA | TRBD1 | TRBJ1-1 | TRBV3-1/TRBV3-2 | CASSQDNRQGGEAFF | TGTGCCAGCAGCCAAGATAATCGACAGGGGGGTGAAGCTTTCTTT
NA | NA | TRBJ2-3 | TRBV6-5 | CASRNTDRFTDTQYF | TGTGCCAGCCGTAATACTGACAGGTTCACAGATACGCAGTATTTT
NA | NA | TRBJ1-4 | TRBV30 | CAWSVPHGGSNEKLFF | TGTGCCTGGAGTGTACCCCACGGCGGCAGTAATGAAAAACTGTTTTTT
NA | NA | TRBJ1-2 | TRBV14 | CASSQGQSSGYGYTF | TGTGCCAGCAGCCAGGGACAATCCTCGGGCTATGGCTACACCTTC
NA | NA | TRBJ1-5 | TRBV5-6 | CASSLWGGTHQPQHF | TGTGCCAGCAGCTTGTGGGGGGGGACTCATCAGCCCCAGCATTTT
NA | NA | TRBJ2-7 | TRBV7-6 | CASSLEVSKGYEQYF | TGTGCCAGCAGCTTAGAAGTTAGTAAGGGGTACGAGCAGTACTTC
NA | NA | TRBJ1-1 | TRBV11-3 | CASSLALYAEAFF | TGTGCCAGCAGCTTAGCCCTCTACGCTGAAGCTTTCTTT
NA | NA | TRBJ2-2 | TRBV9 | CASSPPGVGGTGELFF | TGTGCCAGCAGCCCCCCGGGGGTGGGGGGCACCGGGGAGCTGTTTTTT
few | NA | TRBJ2-1 | TRBV6-5 | CASSSGRYNEQFF | TGTGCCAGCAGTTCCGGGAGATACAATGAGCAGTTCTTC
NA | NA | TRBJ1-4 | TRBV3-1/TRBV3-2 | CASSLRRNLGSEKLFF | TGTGCCAGCAGCCTAAGACGTAATCTGGGGAGTGAAAAACTGTTTTTT
NA | TRBD1 | TRBJ1-5 | TRBV18 | CASSPTGGDQPQHF | TGTGCCAGCTCACCGACAGGGGGCGATCAGCCCCAGCATTTT
NA | NA | TRBJ1-2 | TRBV9 | CASSVKQVGDYGYTF | TGTGCCAGCAGCGTAAAACAGGTCGGCGACTATGGCTACACCTTC
NA | NA | TRBJ1-3 | TRBV5-6 | CASSENSYRQFVNTIYF | TGTGCCAGCAGCGAGAACAGCTATAGACAGTTTGTAAACACCATATATTTT
once | TRBD2 | TRBJ2-7 | TRBV4-3 | CASSQDRTSGNYEQYF | TGCGCCAGCAGCCAAGATAGGACTAGCGGAAACTACGAGCAGTACTTC
NA | NA | TRBJ2-3 | TRBV9 | CASSVGLITDTQYF | TGTGCCAGCAGCGTAGGGCTGATCACAGATACGCAGTATTTT
once | NA | TRBJ1-3 | TRBV9 | CASSKGGSGNTIYF | TGTGCCAGCAGCAAAGGGGGCTCTGGAAACACCATATATTTT
NA | TRBD1 | TRBJ2-3 | TRBV6-4 | CASSDGQGADTQYF | TGTGCCAGCAGTGACGGACAGGGGGCAGATACGCAGTATTTT
NA | TRBD1 | TRBJ1-2 | TRBV2 | CASSEQRTGGIYGYTF | TGTGCCAGCAGTGAACAAAGGACAGGGGGCATCTATGGCTACACCTTC
NA | NA | TRBJ1-2 | TRBV28 | CASSLWGRDDGYTF | TGTGCCAGCAGTTTATGGGGGAGAGACGATGGCTACACCTTC
once | TRBD1 | TRBJ1-2 | TRBV5-1 | CASSLGGQGRGYTF | TGCGCCAGCAGCTTGGGGGGACAGGGGAGAGGCTACACCTTC
NA | TRBD1 | TRBJ1-2 | TRBV19 | CASGTGHGYTF | TGTGCCAGTGGGACAGGGCATGGCTACACCTTC
once | NA | TRBJ2-3 | TRBV29-1 | CSVGHTDTQYF | TGCAGCGTTGGACACACAGATACGCAGTATTTT